These 27 T cell receptor beta chains originate from one sample sequenced in a study of identical twins. TCRdb reprocessed the 5' RACE reads with MiXCR, giving one entry per CDR3 protein. The sample includes under 1 million distinct CDR3 sequences, about 12% of them seen just once. Another study also made use of these data, one on yellow fever vaccine responses in identical twins.

Specimen: PBMCs. The receptors originated from a woman younger than 35 in good health.

This rearrangement joins TRBV6-1 to TRBJ2-1; 11 nucleotides line up with TRBD2. Per the germline V gene, CDR1 is MNHNS and CDR2 is SASEGT. The length of the CDR3 is 15 residues. With 6 bases clipped from V and 7 bases from J, the junction kept 8 bases outside the gene matches. The chain's CDR3 is CASSQGTSGANEQFF. CDR3 nucleotides: TGTGCCAGCAGCCAGGGGACTAGCGGTGCGAATGAGCAGTTCTTC.

The chain carries TRBV7-8 and TRBJ1-4; TRBD1 agrees at 7 bases. Germline assignment: CDR1 SGHVS and CDR2 FQNEAQ. There are 18 residues in the CDR3. V was pared by 5 bases and J by 0 bases, with 12 bases of the junction left unmatched. The CDR3 here is CASSVTGTVLTTNEKLFF. The CDR3 bases are TGTGCCAGCAGCGTTACCGGGACAGTCCTAACAACTAATGAAAAACTGTTTTTT.

The chain links TRBV5-1 to TRBJ1-4; 11 nucleotides align to TRBD1. The junction had 10 bases not matched to a gene; V was cut back by 5 bases and J by 7 bases. From germline, CDR1 is SGHRS and CDR2 YFSETQ. The CDR3 runs to 16 residues. CDR3 residues: CASSAGTGTGGEKLFF. The CDR3 bases are TGCGCCAGCAGTGCCGGGACCGGGACAGGGGGTGAAAAACTGTTTTTT.

This clonotype was recorded many times. V gene TRBV20-1 combines with J gene TRBJ1-2; 8 bases fit TRBD1. After removal of 5 bases from V and 8 bases from J, the junction contained 13 bases not matched to a gene. This CDR3 is 14 amino acids long. CDR1 DFQATT and CDR2 SNEGSKA come from the germline V gene (reference sequence). The CDR3 region is CSAHKDRADGGYTF. As DNA, the CDR3 is TGCAGTGCTCATAAGGACAGGGCGGATGGAGGCTACACCTTC.

J is TRBJ2-1 and V is TRBV9, with TRBD2 matching over 8 bases. The CDR3 sequence is 16 residues long. Germline V gene data show CDR1 as SGDLS and CDR2 as YYNGEE. V lost 4 bases and J lost 2; bases outside the gene matches: 8. CDR3 loop: CASSPGSGSPYNEQFF. The CDR3 nucleotides read TGTGCCAGCAGCCCAGGAAGCGGGAGCCCCTACAATGAGCAGTTCTTC.

This clonotype was observed at least ten times. The rearrangement uses TRBV4-1 and TRBJ2-5, with no clear D. Between the trimmed V and J ends, which lost 5 bases and 10 bases, there was a span of 14 bases. The CDR3 length is 12 residues. Germline V gene lookup returns CDR1 MGHRA and CDR2 YSYEKL. CDR3 DNA sequence: TGCGCCAGCAGCTCTACTTCTGCTATCCAGTACTTC. Translating it yields CASSSTSAIQYF.

This clonotype was seen more than once but under ten times. This chain connects TRBV5-1 to TRBJ1-4; no clear D gene. Trimming removed 2 bases from V and 7 bases from J, with 15 bases in between. CDR3 length: 15 amino acids. CDR1 SGHRS and CDR2 YFSETQ come from the germline V gene. The CDR3 bases are TGCGCCAGCAGCTTTGGTTCGGGGAGCGTTGAAAAACTGTTTTTT. Its protein product is CASSFGSGSVEKLFF.

This clonotype has more than one count but fewer than ten. The gene calls are TRBV2 and TRBJ1-1; D possibly corresponds to TRBD1 (6 bases). There are 14 residues in the CDR3. The V gene lost 3 bases and the J gene lost 5 bases, with 13 bases spanning the gap. CDR1 and CDR2 (germline): SNHLY, FYNNEI. The CDR3 bases are TGTGCCAGCAGTGACTTTGTAGGGGGAACTGAAGCTTTCTTT. It encodes CASSDFVGGTEAFF.

This clonotype was found many times. This chain connects TRBV7-2 to TRBJ2-3; 11 bases are a match to TRBD2. CDR3 size: 15 residues. Germline CDR1 SGHTA, CDR2 FQGNSA. V was pared by 2 bases and J by 4 bases, with 2 bases of the junction left unmatched. CDR3 loop: CASSLSGLAADTQYF. The CDR3 DNA reads as TGTGCCAGCAGCTTATCGGGACTAGCGGCAGATACGCAGTATTTT.

In this sample, this clonotype turned up a few times. The gene calls are TRBV7-9 and TRBJ2-7, with D perhaps TRBD1 or TRBD2 (5 bases each). The CDR3 has 15 amino acids. Trimming took 3 bases from V and 0 from J, leaving 12 bases between them. Germline V lookup: CDR1 SEHNR, CDR2 FQNEAQ (reference sequence). CDR3 nucleotide sequence: TGTGCCAGCAGCTTGGTGGGGGTTAGCTCCTACGAGCAGTACTTC. Translation: CASSLVGVSSYEQYF.

The CDR3 nucleotides read TGTGCAAGTCGCTTTACCCGGGGCAGGGTGGCAGCTTTCTTT. It specifies CASRFTRGRVAAFF. The V and J genes are TRBV12-2 and TRBJ1-1; TRBD1, as called in the table, went unchecked against the DNA. TRBV12-2 counts as a pseudogene. The CDR3 covers 14 residues.

The chain employs TRBV7-7 and TRBJ2-5; TRBD2 agrees at 12 bases. V lost 5 bases, J lost 4 bases, and 11 bases stayed unmatched. The CDR3 loop spans 17 amino acids. Germline CDR1 reads SSHAT; CDR2 reads FNYEAQ (reference sequence). The CDR3 DNA sequence: TGTGCCAGCAGCCTGACCCCCGGGACTAGCGGGTTAGAGACCCAGTACTTC. Residues: CASSLTPGTSGLETQYF.

This clonotype was counted only a few times. The CDR3 sequence is CASSYQGENTEAFF. The CDR3 DNA reads as TGTGCCAGCAGTTATCAGGGGGAGAACACTGAAGCTTTCTTT. The chain is built from TRBV6-5 and TRBJ1-1; the match to TRBD1 covers 7 bases. V gave up 3 bases and J gave up 1 base; unmatched junction bases: 2. Germline V gives CDR1 MNHEY, CDR2 SVGAGI. The CDR3 totals 14 residues.

This clonotype was found many times. The rearrangement links TRBV20-1 to TRBJ2-5; the match to TRBD1 covers 7 bases. CDR3 length equals 15 residues. Germline CDR1 is DFQATT and CDR2 is SNEGSKA (reference sequence). V lost 0 bases, J lost 5 bases, and 9 bases stayed unmatched. For the CDR3, the DNA is TGCAGTGCTAGAGACCTTCCCCAGGGGGTGGAGACCCAGTACTTC. Its translation: CSARDLPQGVETQYF.

This chain connects TRBV7-2 to TRBJ2-3; D ambiguous. V was clipped by 5 bases and J by 2 bases, with 17 bases between them. This CDR3 region has 16 residues. Germline lookup yields CDR1 SGHTA and CDR2 FQGNSA. CDR3 amino acids: CASSLTASPLTDTQYF. CDR3 sequence (DNA): TGTGCCAGCAGCCTGACGGCTAGTCCTCTCACAGATACGCAGTATTTT.

At least ten counts were recorded for this clonotype. The genes are TRBV28 and TRBJ2-1, with TRBD2 matching 11 bases. The CDR3 totals 15 residues. Trimming at V came to 5 bases and at J to 7 bases, leaving 7 bases not matched to a gene. The germline V gene encodes CDR1 MDHEN and CDR2 SYDVKM. CDR3 nucleotides: TGTGCCAGCAGTCCCCAGGGACTAGCGGATAATGAGCAGTTCTTC. Residues: CASSPQGLADNEQFF.

This clonotype was recorded a few times. The chain joins TRBV29-1 to TRBJ1-1, with D possibly TRBD1 on 6 matching bases. CDR3 size: 11 residues. The V gene lost 6 bases and the J gene lost 11 bases, with 16 bases spanning the gap. The germline V gene encodes CDR1 SQVTM and CDR2 ANQGSEA. CDR3 loop: CSVGAGERAFF. The CDR3 DNA follows: TGCAGCGTGGGGGCGGGGGAGCGGGCTTTCTTT.

The V and J genes are TRBV11-2 and TRBJ2-6, with D perhaps TRBD1 or TRBD2 (5 bases each). The CDR3 is 19 residues long. CDR1 SGHAT and CDR2 FQNNGV come from the germline V gene. Deletions cut 5 bases from V and 0 bases from J, with 20 bases between. CDR3 region: CASSKPGRLLRSGANVLTF. In nucleotides, the CDR3 is TGTGCCAGCAGCAAGCCGGGACGGCTCCTTCGCTCTGGGGCCAACGTCCTGACTTTC.

The sample holds a few counts of this clonotype. The chain carries TRBV13 and TRBJ2-5; D is perhaps TRBD1 (6 bases). V was cut by 3 bases and J by 4 bases, with 12 bases left in between. Germline loops: CDR1 PRHDT, CDR2 FYEKMQ (reference sequence). The length of the CDR3 is 14 residues. The CDR3 protein is CASSFHRVGETQYF. The CDR3 nucleotides are TGTGCCAGCAGCTTCCACAGGGTGGGAGAGACCCAGTACTTC.

This chain connects TRBV3-1 to TRBJ2-1, with TRBD1 matching over 9 bases. CDR3 length: 14 amino acids. The germline V gene has CDR1 LGHDT and CDR2 YNNKEL (reference sequence). Trimming took 8 bases from V and 10 from J; bases not matched to a gene: 12. DNA for the CDR3: TGTGCCAGCGGTCAACAGGGGGCCAGAGAGGAGCAGTTCTTC. Protein sequence: CASGQQGAREEQFF.

The sample holds many counts of this clonotype. The chain carries TRBV12-3 or TRBV12-4 and TRBJ2-5, with 7 bases lining up with TRBD1. Germline trimming cut 2 bases from V and 4 bases from J; bases unmatched to any gene: 1. The CDR3 consists of 13 residues. CDR3 DNA: TGTGCCAGCAGTTTACGACAGGGAGAGACCCAGTACTTC. Translated: CASSLRQGETQYF.

This clonotype was detected ten times or more. This chain's CDR3 is CASSLVTTEAFF. Written as DNA, the CDR3 is TGTGCCAGCAGCTTAGTTACCACTGAAGCTTTCTTT. The chain couples TRBV7-8 to TRBJ1-1, with D hard to call. CDR3 length: 12 residues. The V and J ends lost 1 base and 4 bases respectively, with 4 bases between them. CDR1 is SGHVS, CDR2 FQNEAQ, per germline.

This clonotype was observed a few times. This chain uses TRBV20-1 with TRBJ1-5; D is unclear. Looked up from germline, CDR1 is DFQATT and CDR2 is SNEGSKA (reference sequence). V was clipped by 0 bases and J by 2 bases, with 11 bases between them. This CDR3 comprises 15 residues. The DNA for the CDR3 is TGCAGTGCTAGAGATTCCGGGCCGGGCAATCAGCCCCAGCATTTT. As protein: CSARDSGPGNQPQHF.

The J gene is TRBJ2-2, the V gene TRBV19; tentative D call: TRBD1 (5 bases). Trimming pared 7 bases from V and 6 bases from J, leaving 18 bases between. The length of the CDR3 is 15 residues. CDR1 is LNHDA, CDR2 SQIVND, per germline (reference sequence). For the CDR3, the DNA is TGTGCCAGTAACTCAGAACCAGGGTCCGCCGGGGAGCTGTTTTTT. Translating gives CASNSEPGSAGELFF.

This clonotype was detected ten times or more. V gene TRBV24-1 combines with J gene TRBJ1-1; D gene uncertain. Trimming cost V 1 base and J 3 bases, with 5 bases left between them. CDR3 length equals 13 residues. Germline V gene lookup returns CDR1 KGHDR and CDR2 SFDVKD. CDR3 loop: CATSDFTDTEAFF. The DNA of the CDR3 is TGTGCCACCAGTGATTTCACAGACACTGAAGCTTTCTTT.

There are a few counts of this clonotype. The chain has TRBV12-3 or TRBV12-4 and TRBJ2-7; TRBD2 matches 14 bases. This CDR3 has 17 residues. With 1 base clipped from V and 2 bases from J, the junction kept 4 bases outside the gene matches. The CDR3 DNA is TGTGCCAGCAGTTTAGGAGGACTAGCGGGAGGAACCTACGAGCAGTACTTC. Translating gives CASSLGGLAGGTYEQYF.

This clonotype was counted many times. V and J are TRBV29-1 and TRBJ2-3; either TRBD1 or TRBD2 may fit D (5 bases each). V was shortened by 5 bases and J by 1 base, with 16 bases between the two germline ends. CDR1 and CDR2 (germline): SQVTM, ANQGSEA. This CDR3 has 15 amino acids. The CDR3 sequence: CSVRGDGVRTDTQYF. The DNA of the CDR3 is TGCAGCGTTAGAGGGGACGGGGTACGCACAGATACGCAGTATTTT.